These T cell receptor beta chains were read from a single sample in a study of blood T cell repertoires in COVID-19. The method was immunoSEQ multiplex PCR; TCRdb's version includes in-frame clones alone and lacks a portion of them. Here the sample spans 250,000 to 400,000 clones, roughly 90% being singletons. The sample was peripheral blood. These receptors were obtained from a woman aged 25-40 years with COVID-19, enrolled during active disease. CDR3s include the opening cysteine and the closing phenylalanine or tryptophan. The D gene is left open where the match is weak. Expanded clones get a size class; other rows say once, few or many, or leave the size out.

TRBV9	TRBD2	NA	TRBJ2-1	TGTGCCAGCAGCGCCCGGACTAGCGGTACAGAGCAGTTCTTC	CASSARTSGTEQFF
TRBV30	NA	once	TRBJ2-1	TGTGCCTGGACGAGCGGCTACAATGAGCAGTTCTTC	CAWTSGYNEQFF
TRBV3-1/TRBV3-2	NA	NA	TRBJ2-6	TGTGCCAGCAGCCAAGTAGCTGGGGCAGTCTCTGGGGCCAACGTCCTGACTTTC	CASSQVAGAVSGANVLTF
TRBV5-6	NA	NA	TRBJ2-5	TGTGCCAGCAGCTTGGCCTCTTCCGCGGCCCAGTACTTC	CASSLASSAAQYF
TRBV2	NA	NA	TRBJ2-7	TGTGCCAGCAACGCGTGGGGCGTGGGTGACGAGCAGTACTTC	CASNAWGVGDEQYF
TRBV10-1	NA	NA	TRBJ2-1	TGCGCCAGCAGTGAGTATAGATACAATGAGCAGTTCTTC	CASSEYRYNEQFF
TRBV30	TRBD2	once	TRBJ2-3	TGTGCCTGGAGTGTCGGTAGCGGGATTGATACGCAGTATTTT	CAWSVGSGIDTQYF
TRBV19	NA	once	TRBJ1-3	TGTGCCAGTACTACCGGACAGATTGGAAACACCATATATTTT	CASTTGQIGNTIYF
TRBV18	TRBD2	NA	TRBJ2-7	TGTGCCAGCTCACCACCTGCACTAGCGGGAGACGAGCAGTACTTC	CASSPPALAGDEQYF
TRBV28	NA	NA	TRBJ1-2	TGTGCCAGCAGTTTAGAGGGGGAGTATGGCTACACCTTC	CASSLEGEYGYTF
TRBV19	TRBD1	NA	TRBJ1-1	TGTGCCAGTAGCCCCCCCCCGGGACAGAGGAACACTGAAGCTTTCTTT	CASSPPPGQRNTEAFF
TRBV29-1	TRBD1	few	TRBJ2-7	TGCAGCGTCTACGACAGGGGCGAGCAGTACTTC	CSVYDRGEQYF
TRBV5-1	NA	NA	TRBJ1-3	TGCGCCAGCAGCGGGGGGGCTTCGGGAAACACCATATATTTT	CASSGGASGNTIYF
TRBV2	TRBD2	once	TRBJ2-3	TGTGCCAGCAGTGGGACTAGCGGCTCCACAGATACGCAGTATTTT	CASSGTSGSTDTQYF
TRBV10-3	NA	NA	TRBJ1-1	TGTGCCATCAGTGAGTTAAATGAAGCTTTCTTT	CAISELNEAFF
TRBV7-2	NA	NA	TRBJ2-3	TGTGCCAGCAGCCCCGGAGGGGACCCGAATACGCAGTATTTT	CASSPGGDPNTQYF
TRBV11-2	NA	NA	TRBJ1-5	TGTGCCAGCAGCTTAGCTCCCGGGGGGAATCAGCCCCAGCATTTT	CASSLAPGGNQPQHF
TRBV4-1	TRBD2	NA	TRBJ2-7	TGCGCCAGCAGCCAAGAGCAGCGGGAGTACGAGCAGTACTTC	CASSQEQREYEQYF
TRBV9	NA	NA	TRBJ2-2	TGTGCCAGCAGCTTCCCCCAGGCGAGGGACGGGGAGCTGTTTTTT	CASSFPQARDGELFF
TRBV27	NA	NA	TRBJ2-1	TGTGCCAGCAGTCCCCGTGAAGCGGGCTCCTACAATGAGCAGTTCTTC	CASSPREAGSYNEQFF
TRBV19	NA	NA	TRBJ1-5	TGTGCCAGTGGTCAGGGAAGACAGCCCCAGCATTTT	CASGQGRQPQHF
TRBV2	NA	NA	TRBJ1-1	TGTGCCAATACAGGTTTCGGCACTGAAGCTTTCTTT	CANTGFGTEAFF
TRBV29-1	NA	many	TRBJ2-1	TGCAGCGTTTTTCGGACTACCTACAATGAGCAGTTCTTC	CSVFRTTYNEQFF
TRBV5-8	NA	few	TRBJ1-5	TGTGCCAGCAGCTTGGAACAGGGCAGCAATCAGCCCCAGCATTTT	CASSLEQGSNQPQHF
TRBV5-5	TRBD1	NA	TRBJ2-5	TGTGCCAGCAGCCACGGGACAGGGGGAAGGGAGACCCAGTACTTC	CASSHGTGGRETQYF
TRBV3-1/TRBV3-2	TRBD2	NA	TRBJ2-1	TGTGCCAGCAGCCTGGGACTAGCGGGAGTTGGTGAGCAGTTCTTC	CASSLGLAGVGEQFF
TRBV10-3	NA	NA	TRBJ1-2	TGTGCCATCAGTGAGGACAGCTATGGCTACACCTTC	CAISEDSYGYTF
TRBV7-8	NA	few	TRBJ1-5	TGTGCCAGCAGCTTAGCGAGGGTACAGGGTCCAGACCAGCCCCAGCATTTT	CASSLARVQGPDQPQHF
TRBV5-1	TRBD2	NA	TRBJ2-7	TGCGCCAGCAGCTGGCCTCCAGGGGAGCGGGGGAACGAGCAGTACTTC	CASSWPPGERGNEQYF
TRBV20-1	TRBD1	NA	TRBJ1-1	TGCAGTGCTATGGGGGACAGTGAAGCTTTCTTT	CSAMGDSEAFF
TRBV28	TRBD1	NA	TRBJ1-4	TGTGCCAGCAGTCTCGGACAGGCGAATGAAAAACTGTTTTTT	CASSLGQANEKLFF
TRBV5-1	TRBD2	NA	TRBJ2-2	TGCGCCAGCAGTCGAGCGGGACCGCAGAACACCGGGGAGCTGTTTTTT	CASSRAGPQNTGELFF
TRBV7-7	TRBD2	NA	TRBJ2-1	TGTGCCAGCAGCCCCGGACTAGCGGGAGTCGGGAATGAGCAGTTCTTC	CASSPGLAGVGNEQFF
TRBV6-1	NA	NA	TRBJ1-2	TGTGCCAGCAGTGAAGGAGACAGCCTCAACTATGGCTACACCTTC	CASSEGDSLNYGYTF
TRBV3-1/TRBV3-2	NA	NA	TRBJ2-1	TGTGCCAGCACCCAAGGGCGAGGAGGCGGGATACCTCAGTTCTTC	CASTQGRGGGIPQFF
TRBV5-1	TRBD1	NA	TRBJ2-7	TGCGCCAGCAGCTGGGGACAGGGGACCTCCCGTGGCGAGCAGTACTTC	CASSWGQGTSRGEQYF
TRBV10-2	TRBD2	once	TRBJ2-7	TGCGCCAGCAGTGAGAGGTCGGGACTAACCTACGAGCAGTACTTC	CASSERSGLTYEQYF
TRBV2	TRBD1	many	TRBJ2-3	TGTGCCAGCACCGGACAGGGGGGGGGAGATACGCAGTATTTT	CASTGQGGGDTQYF
TRBV27	TRBD1	NA	TRBJ2-5	TGTGCCAGCAGTTCTCTTGAGAGACAGGGGCTTGGCGGGACCCAGTACTTC	CASSSLERQGLGGTQYF
TRBV6-4	TRBD2	NA	TRBJ2-3	TGTGCCAGCAGTGACGGGGGGGTCCCCACAGATACGCAGTATTTT	CASSDGGVPTDTQYF
TRBV30	NA	NA	TRBJ1-1	TGTGCCTGGAGAAGCAGGGCGAACACTGAAGCTTTCTTT	CAWRSRANTEAFF
TRBV18	NA	NA	TRBJ1-1	TGTGCCAGCTCACCACCGGGACACGGATACACTGAAGCTTTCTTT	CASSPPGHGYTEAFF
TRBV7-2	TRBD2	NA	TRBJ2-3	TGTGCCAGCAGCTTAAAGGCTAGCGGGAGGACGTCAGATACGCAGTATTTT	CASSLKASGRTSDTQYF
TRBV2	TRBD1	NA	TRBJ1-6	TGTGCCAGCAGCGGACAGGCAGATAATTCACCCCTCCACTTT	CASSGQADNSPLHF
TRBV10-2	NA	NA	TRBJ2-1	TGCGCCAGCAGTGTGGGCAGCAATGAGCAGTTCTTC	CASSVGSNEQFF
TRBV12-2	NA	few	TRBJ1-5	TGTGCAAGTCGCTTATTGACAGGGGGAGGTAATCAGCCCCAGCATTTT	CASRLLTGGGNQPQHF
TRBV24-1	TRBD1	NA	TRBJ2-2	TGTGCCACCAGTGGTGGGACAGGGGTAAGCACCGGGGAGCTGTTTTTT	CATSGGTGVSTGELFF
TRBV5-1	TRBD2	NA	TRBJ2-5	TGCGCCAGCAGCTTGGCCGGGGCCAGCGGGGGAGAGACCCAGTACTTC	CASSLAGASGGETQYF
TRBV7-3	TRBD1	NA	TRBJ2-2	TGTGCCAGCAGCTTAACGGACGGGACAGCCGGGGAGCTGTTTTTT	CASSLTDGTAGELFF
TRBV3-1/TRBV3-2	TRBD2	NA	TRBJ2-7	TGTGCCAGCAGCCCCCCGAGGGGGCTAGCGGGAGAGTACGAGCAGTACTTC	CASSPPRGLAGEYEQYF
TRBV13	NA	NA	TRBJ2-7	TGTGCCAGCAGCTTAGGCAGGTTCGGGGGGCAAGAGCAGTACTTC	CASSLGRFGGQEQYF
TRBV6-4	NA	NA	TRBJ2-1	TGTGCCAGCAGTGACTCGGGGGCGAACAATGAGCAGTTCTTC	CASSDSGANNEQFF
TRBV19	NA	NA	TRBJ1-2	TGTGCCAGTACCTACGGTGACTATGGCTACACCTTC	CASTYGDYGYTF
TRBV19	NA	NA	TRBJ2-1	TGTGCCAGTAGTACCCCTTTAGGAGCGCCTCGGTACAATGAGCAGTTCTTC	CASSTPLGAPRYNEQFF
TRBV18	NA	NA	TRBJ1-1	TGTGCCAGCTCCCTGAATGAGGCGAACACTGAAGCTTTCTTT	CASSLNEANTEAFF
TRBV7-2	TRBD2	NA	TRBJ2-7	TGTGCCAGCAGCTTATGGACTAGTCCTCAGCAGTACTTC	CASSLWTSPQQYF